The present TCR beta chain was sequenced within a study of control samples from healthy donors and cancer patients. TCRdb keeps only in-frame clones here, not all; method: immunoSEQ multiplex PCR. The data contain some 100,000 clones, over 60% of them seen just once; the ten biggest clones take up about 10%. Germline loops: CDR1 LGHDT, CDR2 YNNKEL (reference sequence). CDR3 length equals 15 residues. Unmatched junction bases numbered 5, after V lost 5 bases and J lost 2 bases. The chain couples TRBV3-1 (or the pseudogene TRBV3-2) to TRBJ1-2; 10 nucleotides line up with TRBD1. The origin of this receptor is a woman in her 30s in good health. The sequenced sample was blood. CDR3 in amino acids: CASSYRTGGNYGYTF. Here the CDR3 DNA reads TGTGCCAGCAGCTACCGGACAGGGGGGAACTATGGCTACACCTTC.